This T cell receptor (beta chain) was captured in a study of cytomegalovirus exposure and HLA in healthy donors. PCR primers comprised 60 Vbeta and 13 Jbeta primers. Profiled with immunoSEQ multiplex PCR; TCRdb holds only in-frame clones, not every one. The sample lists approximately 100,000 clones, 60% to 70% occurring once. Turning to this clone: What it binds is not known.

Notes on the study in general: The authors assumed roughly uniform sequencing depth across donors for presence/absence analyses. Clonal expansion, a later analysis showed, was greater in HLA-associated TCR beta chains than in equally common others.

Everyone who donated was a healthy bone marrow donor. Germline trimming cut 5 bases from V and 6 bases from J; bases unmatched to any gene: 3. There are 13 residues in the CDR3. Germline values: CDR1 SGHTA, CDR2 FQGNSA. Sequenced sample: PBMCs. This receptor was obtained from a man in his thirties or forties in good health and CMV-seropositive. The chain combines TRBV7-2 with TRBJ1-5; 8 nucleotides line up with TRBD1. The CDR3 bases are TGTGCCAGCAGCCCGCAGGGGGCTCAGCCCCAGCATTTT. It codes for CASSPQGAQPQHF.